These 7 T cell receptor beta chains share one sample of origin, sequenced in a study of CD8+CD57+ T cells in acquired aplastic anemia. The use of genomic DNA as template underpinned the TCR beta VDJ and CDR3 profiling. Each CDR3 protein is one row after TCRdb ran MiXCR on the reads. The repertoire consists of roughly 130,000 distinct CDR3 sequences, with around 46% occurring once and the leading ten covering around 2.5%. Sequenced: sorted CD4+, CD8+, or CD8+CD57+ T cells (not recorded which) from PBMCs. These receptor sequences come from a human donor in good health, serving as a control.

The chain couples TRBV19 to TRBJ1-2; a possible D gene is TRBD1 (6 bases). V was pared by 7 bases and J by 8 bases, with 23 bases between. The germline V gene encodes CDR1 LNHDA and CDR2 SQIVND (reference sequence). The CDR3 totals 15 residues. The CDR3 sequence: CASTRTATQERGYTF. CDR3 nucleotide sequence: TGTGCCAGTACCCGGACAGCCACCCAAGAACGCGGCTACACCTTC.

This clonotype was counted many times. J is TRBJ1-5 and V is TRBV24-1, with D perhaps matching TRBD1 (5 bases). The V gene's germline CDR1 is KGHDR and CDR2 SFDVKD. This CDR3 has 12 amino acids. Trimming removed 6 bases from V and 5 bases from J, with 7 bases in between. The CDR3 nucleotides are TGTGCCACCAGTCAGGGTGATCAGCCCCAGCATTTT. Translation: CATSQGDQPQHF.

V usage is TRBV29-1 and J usage is TRBJ1-1; D ambiguous. The CDR3 has 13 amino acids. V lost 5 bases and J 1 base, leaving 11 bases between the germline ends. CDR1 and CDR2 (germline): SQVTM, ANQGSEA. The CDR3 coding sequence is TGCAGCGTTTATAGGCAGGCGAACACTGAAGCTTTCTTT. Protein sequence: CSVYRQANTEAFF.

This clonotype appeared a few times. This rearrangement joins TRBV5-4 to TRBJ1-2, with 8 bases matching TRBD1. Germline loops: CDR1 SGHNT, CDR2 YYREEE (reference sequence). The CDR3 length is 16 residues. The V segment lost 4 bases and the J segment 6 bases; nucleotides outside the gene matches: 14. The CDR3 sequence is CASSPYTGGSRDGYTF. The CDR3 DNA is TGTGCCAGCAGCCCCTATACAGGGGGTAGTAGAGATGGCTACACCTTC.

The rearrangement uses TRBV6-5 and TRBJ2-2, with a tentative D call TRBD2 (7 bases). V dropped 4 bases and J dropped 4 bases, with 16 bases sitting between them. Germline V gene data show CDR1 as MNHEY and CDR2 as SVGAGI. This CDR3 is built from 16 residues. The CDR3, as DNA: TGTGCCAGCAGTTTATACGGCGGGGGCCCCACCGGGGAGCTGTTTTTT. The encoded protein is CASSLYGGGPTGELFF.

As concerns this clonotype: Being one base from a much bigger clone, this may be a read error. The rearrangement links TRBV5-4 to TRBJ1-2, with D perhaps matching TRBD1 (6 bases). The CDR3 is made up of 15 amino acids. Germline CDR1 reads SGHNT; CDR2 reads YYREEE (reference sequence). The CDR3 coding sequence is TGTGCCAGCAGCTCCTACCACAGGGATAACTGTGGCTACACCTTC. Residues: CASSSYHRDNCGYTF.

The chain couples TRBV7-2 to TRBJ2-5, with D unclear. CDR3 length equals 9 residues. Per germline, CDR1 SGHTA and CDR2 FQGNSA. Trimming pared 5 bases from V and 8 bases from J, leaving 3 bases between. CDR3 nucleotides: TGTGCCAGCAGCGTAACCCAGTACTTC. Translated: CASSVTQYF.